The rows below give T cell receptor beta chains drawn from one sample of a study of cytomegalovirus exposure and HLA in healthy donors. The assay was immunoSEQ multiplex PCR, and TCRdb's table has in-frame clones only and misses some. The data show under 250,000 clones, around four fifths seen once. Material for sequencing was PBMCs. These receptors all come from a male donor in good health and CMV-seronegative. CDR3s include the opening cysteine and the closing phenylalanine or tryptophan. D genes are given only for firm matches. A row's size may be missing; if present it is once, few, many or a size class.

V	size	J	D	DNA	CDR3
TRBV7-9	NA	TRBJ2-2	TRBD2	TGTGCCAGCAGCTCTAGCGGGCTTAACACCGGGGAGCTGTTTTTT	CASSSSGLNTGELFF
TRBV13	NA	TRBJ2-5	NA	TGTGCCAGCAGCTTAGCGGGAGTTCAAGAGACCCAGTACTTC	CASSLAGVQETQYF
TRBV11-2	NA	TRBJ2-4	TRBD1	TGTGCCAGCAGCTTAGATCTCGGACAGGGGGGCGGGAACATTCAGTACTTC	CASSLDLGQGGGNIQYF
TRBV27	NA	TRBJ2-5	TRBD1	TGTGCCAGCAGTTCCGGACAGGCCTTTGAGTACTTC	CASSSGQAFEYF
TRBV28	NA	TRBJ1-4	TRBD1	TGTGCCAGCAGTGTAGGGGGACAGGGCGGTGAAAAACTGTTTTTT	CASSVGGQGGEKLFF
TRBV28	NA	TRBJ2-5	NA	TGTGCCAGCAGTTTAGGGGGCGCGGGTGAGCAGTACTTC	CASSLGGAGEQYF
TRBV27	NA	TRBJ1-1	NA	TGTGCCAGCAGTTTATCAGACAGGAAGAACACTGAAGCTTTCTTT	CASSLSDRKNTEAFF
TRBV7-9	once	TRBJ2-7	TRBD2	TGTGCCAGCAGTCTTAGCGGGAGACTCTCCGAGCAGTACTTC	CASSLSGRLSEQYF
TRBV2	NA	TRBJ1-5	NA	TGTGCCAGCAGTGACCAGGGGATTCAGCCCCAGCATTTT	CASSDQGIQPQHF
TRBV6-1	NA	TRBJ1-4	NA	TGTGCCAGCAGTGCAGACAGGCCCATTAATGAAAAACTGTTTTTT	CASSADRPINEKLFF
TRBV2	few	TRBJ2-1	TRBD2	TGTGCCAGCAGTGTGAGGCGGGAGAGGGAGCAGTTCTTC	CASSVRREREQFF
TRBV5-6	NA	TRBJ2-7	TRBD2	TGTGCCAGCCAGACCATGGGGGAGCGGGGGAGCCACGAGCAGTACTTC	CASQTMGERGSHEQYF
TRBV7-9	NA	TRBJ2-2	TRBD1	TGTTCCAGCAGCCTCGGGACAGGGGGCGCAGTCACCGGGGAGCTGTTTTTT	CSSSLGTGGAVTGELFF
TRBV5-1	NA	TRBJ2-7	TRBD2	TGCGCCAGCAGCCAACGGACGGTAGTAGCGGGAGTATACGAGCAGTACTTC	CASSQRTVVAGVYEQYF
TRBV7-9	NA	TRBJ1-4	NA	TGTGCCAGCAGGGGACAAGCAACTAATGAAAAACTGTTTTTT	CASRGQATNEKLFF
TRBV7-2	NA	TRBJ2-5	NA	TGTGCCAGCAGCCCAGTGGTGCCGGCGGCGCAGTACTTC	CASSPVVPAAQYF
TRBV10-3	NA	TRBJ1-2	NA	TGTGCCATCAGTGAGTCGGTCGGGGGGCGCAACTATGGCTACACCTTC	CAISESVGGRNYGYTF
TRBV9	NA	TRBJ2-3	NA	TGTGCCAGCAGCGTCATACCTGGGGCTAGGGAAGATACGCAGTATTTT	CASSVIPGAREDTQYF
TRBV9	once	TRBJ1-4	NA	TGTGCCAGCAGCCTCGGGGAGGGTGCTGAAAAACTGTTTTTT	CASSLGEGAEKLFF
TRBV7-8	NA	TRBJ2-1	TRBD2	TGTGCCAGCAGCTTAGTAGCGCGGGAGCGTATTCAGAGCTCCTACAATGAGCAGTTCTTC	CASSLVARERIQSSYNEQFF
TRBV19	NA	TRBJ2-3	NA	TGTGCCAGTAGTATCCTAGCGAGGGGGGGCGATACGCAGTATTTT	CASSILARGGDTQYF
TRBV2	NA	TRBJ2-3	TRBD2	TGTGCCAGCAGTGACCACAGCGGGAGCACTGATACGCAGTATTTT	CASSDHSGSTDTQYF
TRBV19	NA	TRBJ2-2	TRBD1	TGTGCCAGTACCTATGGGGCCGACAGGGTTACCGGGGAGCTGTTTTTT	CASTYGADRVTGELFF
TRBV19	NA	TRBJ2-7	NA	TGTGCCAGTAGTACCCTCGGAAGAGGGGGTGAGCAGTACTTC	CASSTLGRGGEQYF
TRBV28	NA	TRBJ2-7	NA	TGTGCCAGCAGTTATAGCTCCTACGAGCAGTACTTC	CASSYSSYEQYF
TRBV2	few	TRBJ2-7	TRBD1	TGTGCCAGCAGAAGGGACAGGGAGGTGAACGAGCAGTACTTC	CASRRDREVNEQYF
TRBV19	once	TRBJ2-6	TRBD1	TGTGCCAGTAGTACCGGACAGGGCCCCGGGGCCAACGTCCTGACTTTC	CASSTGQGPGANVLTF
TRBV28	few	TRBJ1-2	NA	TGTGCCAGCAGTTTTAGGGCCGGGAAAGGCTACACCTTC	CASSFRAGKGYTF
TRBV7-9	NA	TRBJ1-2	TRBD1	TGTGCCAGCAGCGAACAGGGGAGGAGGTATGGCTACACCTTC	CASSEQGRRYGYTF
TRBV19	NA	TRBJ2-7	TRBD2	TGTGCCAGTAGTCCTTCATCAGGGAGGGTTTCCTACGAGCAGTACTTC	CASSPSSGRVSYEQYF
TRBV25-1	NA	TRBJ2-1	TRBD2	TGTGCCAGCAGTGACGACGGGACTAGCGTATACAATGAGCAGTTCTTC	CASSDDGTSVYNEQFF
TRBV11-2	NA	TRBJ2-7	NA	TGTGCCAGCAGCTTAGTCCAGGGCTACGAGCAGTACTTC	CASSLVQGYEQYF
TRBV28	once	TRBJ1-5	NA	TGTGCCAGCGAGGAACAGGGCCGTCAGCCCCAGCATTTT	CASEEQGRQPQHF
TRBV6-1	NA	TRBJ1-5	NA	TGTGCCAGCAACTGGGCGGGAGGCAATCAGCCCCAGCATTTT	CASNWAGGNQPQHF